One TCR beta chain is described in this entry. Its target antigen remains unknown. Base qualities were left out, and no much larger clone turns up one base away. The germline V gene provides CDR1 SGHTA and CDR2 FQGNSA. The V and J ends are trimmed by 5 bases and 2 bases, leaving 16 bases between them. Inclusive of the bounding cysteine and phenylalanine, the CDR3 is 15 residues long. This entry keeps only the CDR3 DNA: 45 bases, framed from base 1. The data derive from a study of blood T cell repertoires in COVID-19 (dated by TCRdb to the early 2020s). General notes on the study: Samples covering the acute and convalescent phases of COVID-19 were provided by collaborators in the United States, Italy and Spain. The prospective study material was composed of cDNA or gDNA derived from T cells, B-cell-depleted T cells, or PBMCs. The dataset comprised deeply sampled blood TCRbeta repertoires from subjects exposed to, actively infected with, or recovered from COVID-19. The repertoires were released in a freely available public database intended as a resource for research on the immune response to SARS-CoV-2. Nearly every sample came with metadata listing a de-identified subject ID, COVID-19 status, age in years and sex. The samples were drawn from two sources: the first 160 participants of the ongoing ImmuneRACE study, and 1,200 or so subjects contributed by 6 global collaborators. Where available, HLA class I and class II types were taken from metadata supplied by the sample provider and were not determined by assay-based typing.

General study outcomes and caveats: The amount of clinical and demographic metadata varied by source and participant and was provided uncurated.

TCRbeta CDR3 regions were amplified from genomic DNA using the immunoSEQ Assay, a bias-controlled multiplex PCR. Processing in the source paper ran as follows. Within the assay, amplification of reference gene primers was used to estimate how many nucleated cells each sample contained. To quantify the absolute abundance of each unique TCRbeta CDR3 rearrangement, sequence reads were collapsed and filtered. For each sample, productive Simpson clonality was calculated as the square root of Simpson's diversity index across productive rearrangements. This is the immuneACCESS table as TCRdb keeps it, with only in-frame sequences that have V and J called. A part of the clones is gone; compared with another copy, unresolved V genes explain less than half, and the rest is unexplained. The D gene and trimming were derived from the DNA, and the V and J assignments and clone size from that table. This sample comprises about 160,000 clones, about nine tenths of them detected only once. The leading ten clones occupy about 4.8% of the sample.

One collaborating source in Seattle enrolled patients during active infection and followed them longitudinally through the course of disease. Whole blood was collected in K2EDTA tubes by collaborating institutions according to the institutions' own protocols. Collaborator samples were shipped for TCRbeta analysis as frozen whole blood, isolated PBMCs, or DNA extracted from either sample type. The sequence came from a young man with COVID-19, enrolled during active disease. The chain was built from TRBV7-2 and TRBJ2-7, and possibly TRBD1, on 6 matching bases. The sample comprised peripheral blood. The bases are TGTGCCAGCAGCCCACAGGGCTTTACGGCCTACGAGCAGTACTTC. This sequence encodes CASSPQGFTAYEQYF.